This T cell receptor beta chain originates from a study of Ad26.COV2.S vaccination and SARS-CoV-2 variants. The sample holds one count of this clone. The germline gives CDR1 SGHAT, CDR2 FQNNGV. The CDR3 is made up of 17 amino acids. The ends lost 0 bases at V and 6 bases at J; junction bases unmatched: 9. Treatment noted: roughly 19 received Ad26.COV2.S at low or high dose, single or two shots; 5 received placebo; per-sample allocation not given. Each sample was drawn 63 days after the first injection (of vaccine or placebo). Using immunoSEQ multiplex PCR, the repertoire was profiled, and TCRdb retains in-frame clones only, with some absent. The repertoire holds almost 400,000 clones, with around 91% as singletons.

The sequencing used peripheral blood, collected in a trial of Ad26.COV2.S vaccine versus placebo. This chain links TRBV11-2 with TRBJ2-1, with 9 positions matching TRBD2. This receptor was obtained from a person between 18 and 65 years old who received the Ad26.COV2.S COVID-19 vaccine or a placebo. CDR3 in DNA: TGTGCCAGCAGCTTAGATCTTAGCGGGAGAGGTTTCAATGAGCAGTTCTTC. This codes for CASSLDLSGRGFNEQFF.